This T cell receptor (beta chain) appears in the sequencing data of a study of shared clonotypes between healthy human individuals. Notes on this clone: What it binds is unknown.

Trimming cost V 4 bases and J 8 bases, with 14 bases left between them. From germline, CDR1 is KGHSH and CDR2 LQKENI. This CDR3 is 14 amino acids long. Measured with immunoSEQ multiplex PCR; TCRdb has only the in-frame clones, and not every one. The sample contains about 680,000 clones, about 78% of which appear only once. Splitting of CD4+ cells produced CD45RA+ naive and CD45RA-negative memory subsets. Study-level results: Rarefaction indicated that sorted-subset sequencing remained incomplete although depth was large. Generally, naive subsets came out with larger estimated richness than memory subsets.

V gene TRBV18 combines with J gene TRBJ1-4, with D tentatively TRBD1 (5 bases). Material: memory CD4+ T cells sorted from blood. As to subset: CD45RA-negative fraction. The receptor comes from a woman in her thirties in good health. CDR3 residues: CASSLRGFGEKLFF. CDR3 sequence (DNA): TGTGCCAGCTCACTGAGGGGCTTTGGCGAAAAACTGTTTTTT.